This T cell receptor beta chain is drawn from a study of Graves' ophthalmopathy and Graves' hyperthyroidism. Germline V CDR1 and CDR2: SEHNR, FQNEAQ (reference sequence). Trimming shortened V by 5 bases and J by 2 bases, and 13 bases separated the two germline ends. This CDR3 has 14 amino acids. RNA transcripts served as template for amplifying TCR beta CDR3 sequences. HTBI primers were used in a first-round RT-PCR, which preceded a second-round multiplex PCR. Via MiXCR, TCRdb re-called the multiplex PCR reads, giving one row per CDR3 protein. The sample lists 40,000 to 50,000 distinct CDR3 sequences, under 55% occurring once. This clonotype was observed a handful of times.

Sequencing input: peripheral blood. The receptor was derived from an adult man with Graves' ophthalmopathy. The chain joins TRBV7-9 to TRBJ2-7, with D possibly being TRBD1 or TRBD2 (5 bases each). The CDR3 DNA is TGTGCCAGCAGCCCCGTTGGGGGTCCCTACGAGCAGTACTTC. The encoded protein is CASSPVGGPYEQYF.